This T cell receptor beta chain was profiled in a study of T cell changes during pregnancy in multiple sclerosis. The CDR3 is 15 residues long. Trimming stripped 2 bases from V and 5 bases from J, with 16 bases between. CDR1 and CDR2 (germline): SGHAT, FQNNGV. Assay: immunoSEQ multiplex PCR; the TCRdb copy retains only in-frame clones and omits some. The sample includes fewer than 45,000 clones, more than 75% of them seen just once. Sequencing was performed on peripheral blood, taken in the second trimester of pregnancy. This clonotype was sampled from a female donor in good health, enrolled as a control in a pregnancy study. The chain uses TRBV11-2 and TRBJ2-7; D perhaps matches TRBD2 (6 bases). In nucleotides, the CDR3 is TGTGCCAGCAGCTTACCAGGGTGGCCGGGGGACGAGCAGTACTTC. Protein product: CASSLPGWPGDEQYF.